This T cell receptor (beta chain) is from a study of shared clonotypes between healthy human individuals. Study results and caveats: Naive CD4 clonotypes overlapped across a few donors at approximately 5.3%.

As to this clone: Its antigen is unknown.

Trimming removed 0 bases from V and 2 bases from J; junction bases left unmatched: 13. The CDR3 runs to 21 residues. CDR1 is MGHRA and CDR2 is YSYEKL in the germline V gene. Per sorted-subset replicate PCR, input was approximately 180 ng DNA, representing roughly 28,000 T cell genomes. Profiling relied on immunoSEQ multiplex PCR, and the TCRdb table lists in-frame clones only, not all of them. The data hold 2 million to 2.5 million clones, with approximately 95% observed a single time. The clonotype was recovered from a man aged 18 to 30 in good health. V gene TRBV4-1 combines with J gene TRBJ2-5; 15 bases fit TRBD2. What was sequenced was naive CD4+ T cells sorted from blood. Subset meaning: CD45RA+ positively selected. CDR3 residues: CASSQERTLGGLAGGQETQYF. Written as DNA, the CDR3 is TGCGCCAGCAGCCAAGAAAGGACACTCGGGGGACTAGCGGGAGGACAAGAGACCCAGTACTTC.